This TCR beta chain originates from a study of T cells in narcolepsy. A few counts support this clone. In germline, CDR1 is MGHRA, CDR2 YSYEKL. Trimming removed 1 base from V and 0 bases from J, with 16 bases in between. The CDR3 has 17 amino acids. Sequencing was performed with immunoSEQ multiplex PCR; in TCRdb, only in-frame clones are kept and a portion is missing. The table lists over 25,000 clones, approximately 80% of them singletons, with under 3.5% in the top ten. The V and J genes are TRBV4-1 and TRBJ2-7; D possibly corresponds to TRBD2 (6 bases). Input material: CD45RA- memory CD4+ T cells from PBMCs. The source is a human donor with narcolepsy. In DNA form, the CDR3 reads TGCGCCAGCAGCCAAGTACCAGGTGGGGGAGGCTCCTACGAGCAGTACTTC. Translated: CASSQVPGGGGSYEQYF.